One and the same sample provided the 31 T cell receptor beta chains below, sequenced in a study of tumor-infiltrating lymphocytes in localized non-small cell lung cancer. TCRdb's table, derived via immunoSEQ multiplex PCR, lists solely in-frame clones and lacks some. The profile shows approximately 15,000 clones, 35% to 55% of them singletons. Sequenced material: lung tumor tissue. Receptors originate from a human donor with non-small cell lung cancer.

The V gene is TRBV6-5, the J gene TRBJ1-6; D is perhaps TRBD1 (5 bases). Per germline, CDR1 MNHEY and CDR2 SVGAGI. The V gene lost 0 bases and the J gene lost 7 bases, with 13 bases spanning the gap. The CDR3 contains 16 residues. CDR3 in amino acids: CASSYSRTRGNSPLHF. As DNA, the CDR3 is TGTGCCAGCAGTTACTCGAGAACAAGGGGAAATTCACCCCTCCACTTT.

CDR3 region: CASSWAGTDTQYF. CDR3 DNA: TGTGCCAGCAGCTGGGCAGGGACAGATACGCAGTATTTT. V usage is TRBV5-6 and J usage is TRBJ2-3; perhaps TRBD1 as D (5 bases). This CDR3 has 13 residues. The germline V gene encodes CDR1 SGHDT and CDR2 YYEEEE. V dropped 3 bases and J dropped 3 bases, with 8 bases sitting between them.

The chain joins TRBV30 to TRBJ2-7; perhaps TRBD1 as D (5 bases). CDR3 size: 14 residues. V was trimmed by 2 bases and J by 3 bases, leaving 14 bases between them. Germline CDR1 reads GTSNPN; CDR2 reads SVGIG (reference sequence). The CDR3 protein is CAWSHDSLYYEQYF. CDR3 in DNA: TGTGCCTGGAGTCATGACAGTCTCTACTACGAGCAGTACTTC. Based on the CDR3 plus reference TRBV30 and TRBJ2-7, the full variable domain is SQTIHQWPATLVQPVGSPLSLECTVEGTSNPNLYWYRQAAGRGLQLLFYSVGIGQISSEVPQNLSASRPQDRQFILSSKKLLLSDSGFYLCAWSHDSLYYEQYFGPGTRLTVT.

This chain connects TRBV7-9 to TRBJ2-2; D call uncertain. Between the trimmed V and J ends, which lost 3 bases and 4 bases, there was a span of 9 bases. Looked up from germline, CDR1 is SEHNR and CDR2 is FQNEAQ (reference sequence). The CDR3 is 14 residues long. The DNA for the CDR3 is TGTGCCAGCAGCTTCCAGGCCGCCACCGGGGAGCTGTTTTTT. It codes for CASSFQAATGELFF.

The chain recombines TRBV7-8 with TRBJ2-2, with unresolved D. Germline V gene sequence: CDR1 SGHVS, CDR2 FQNEAQ. V was cut by 6 bases and J by 6 bases, with 5 bases left in between. The CDR3 runs 11 residues. CDR3 region: CASRGAGELFF. The CDR3 DNA reads as TGTGCCAGCAGGGGTGCCGGGGAGCTGTTTTTT.

This sequence joins TRBV29-1 and TRBJ1-4, with a possible D match to TRBD1 (6 bases). CDR3 length: 14 amino acids. Germline V gene lookup returns CDR1 SQVTM and CDR2 ANQGSEA. The germline V and J ends were trimmed by 7 bases and 6 bases, with 18 bases remaining between them. The chain's CDR3 is CSALGGVGDEKLFF. CDR3 nucleotides: TGCAGCGCCCTAGGGGGGGTGGGTGATGAAAAACTGTTTTTT.

This clone was observed a handful of times. The same CDR3 also results from other DNA sequences found in this sample. The chain recombines TRBV30 with TRBJ1-5; TRBD1 agrees at 7 bases. The germline V gene has CDR1 GTSNPN and CDR2 SVGIG (reference sequence). This CDR3 is built from 15 residues. The J segment lost 3 bases and the V segment lost 2 bases, leaving 7 bases of the junction unmatched. The CDR3, as DNA: TGTGCCTGGAGTAGGTCCGACAGGGACAATCAGCCCCAGCATTTT. Translated: CAWSRSDRDNQPQHF.

The rearrangement uses TRBV6-6 and TRBJ2-1, with D maybe TRBD1 (6 bases). The CDR3 runs to 15 residues. Trimming took off 2 bases at V and 0 bases at J, with 8 bases between the two ends. Germline lookup yields CDR1 MNHNY and CDR2 SVGAGI (reference sequence). CDR3 sequence reads: CASSYPGDSYNEQFF. The CDR3 DNA reads TGTGCCAGCAGTTACCCAGGGGACTCCTACAATGAGCAGTTCTTC.

This chain links TRBV4-1 with TRBJ2-7, with D uncertain. In germline, CDR1 is MGHRA, CDR2 YSYEKL. V was trimmed by 1 base and J by 3 bases, leaving 10 bases between them. The CDR3 extends over 14 amino acids. The CDR3 nucleotides read TGCGCCAGCAGCCAAGGCCTCCTAGACTACGAGCAGTACTTC. Protein product: CASSQGLLDYEQYF.

This clone came up a few times. The rearrangement uses TRBV7-6 and TRBJ2-2; no clear D. The CDR3 runs 15 residues. Germline CDR1 reads SGHVS; CDR2 reads FNYEAQ. V lost 7 bases, J lost 4 bases, and 16 bases lay in between. CDR3 DNA: TGTGCCAGCACCCTGGGTCCCCGGAGCACCGGGGAGCTGTTTTTT. It is translated as CASTLGPRSTGELFF.

The CDR3 here is CASTDRVHEQYF. Here the CDR3 DNA reads TGTGCCAGCACGGACAGGGTCCACGAGCAGTACTTC. V gene TRBV6-7 combines with J gene TRBJ2-7, with 8 bases aligning to TRBD1. TRBV6-7 is placed among ORFs of uncertain function. The CDR3 totals 12 residues. The V gene end was trimmed by 7 bases and the J gene end by 5 bases; junction bases not matched to a gene: 4.

By sample share, this clone is medium-sized (0.01 to 0.1%). V usage is TRBV7-9 and J usage is TRBJ2-5; the D is unclear. V was cut by 7 bases and J by 6 bases, with 21 bases left in between. Germline V gene lookup returns CDR1 SEHNR and CDR2 FQNEAQ (reference sequence). The CDR3 extends over 15 amino acids. DNA for the CDR3: TGTGCCAGCACCTCTAACGTGAGGCGGCCACAGACCCAGTACTTC. This codes for CASTSNVRRPQTQYF.

The chain uses TRBV28 and TRBJ2-7; 8 nucleotides align to TRBD2. The germline V gene has CDR1 MDHEN and CDR2 SYDVKM. The CDR3 runs to 14 residues. V lost 3 bases and J lost 6; bases outside the gene matches: 7. CDR3 loop: CASSFWRLAPEQYF. In nucleotides, the CDR3 is TGTGCCAGCAGTTTCTGGAGACTAGCGCCCGAGCAGTACTTC. Full variable domain (rest looked up from reference TRBV28 and TRBJ2-7): DVKVTQSSRYLVKRTGEKVFLECVQDMDHENMFWYRQDPGLGLRLIYFSYDVKMKEKGDIPEGYSVSREKKERFSLILESASTNQTSMYLCASSFWRLAPEQYFGPGTRLTVT.

This chain joins TRBV30 and TRBJ2-7; the D is unclear. V lost 2 bases and J lost 0, with 8 bases in between. Germline CDR1 and CDR2: GTSNPN and SVGIG (reference sequence). The CDR3 loop spans 13 amino acids. CDR3 sequence: CAWSRQISYEQYF. In DNA, the CDR3 is TGTGCCTGGAGTCGACAAATCTCCTACGAGCAGTACTTC.

The J gene is TRBJ1-1, the V gene TRBV9; 11 nucleotides line up with TRBD1. The CDR3 spans 15 residues. Germline V gene sequence: CDR1 SGDLS, CDR2 YYNGEE. V lost 0 bases to trimming and J lost 4 bases; unmatched junction nucleotides: 2. CDR3 sequence (DNA): TGTGCCAGCAGCGTAGGAGGGACAGGGGGCACTGAAGCTTTCTTT. Translating it yields CASSVGGTGGTEAFF.

In nucleotides, the CDR3 is TGTGCCAGCAGTGAAGCGGGAGGGGGCAGTCAGCCCCAGCATTTT. Translated, it gives CASSEAGGGSQPQHF. The J gene is TRBJ1-5, the V gene TRBV6-1, with 7 bases fitting TRBD1. CDR1 MNHNS and CDR2 SASEGT come from the germline V gene. The CDR3 covers 15 residues. Trimming removed 0 bases from V and 6 bases from J; junction bases left unmatched: 5.

This clone was picked up many times. CDR3: CASSMSPRTDTQYF. CDR3 bases: TGTGCCAGTAGTATGAGTCCTCGCACAGATACGCAGTATTTT. The chain is built from TRBV19 and TRBJ2-3; D is unresolved. Trimming pared 3 bases from V and 1 base from J, leaving 8 bases between. Germline loops: CDR1 LNHDA, CDR2 SQIVND (reference sequence). The CDR3 loop spans 14 amino acids.

In this sample, this clone turned up many times. This chain links TRBV6-5 with TRBJ1-2; D uncertain. The CDR3 contains 13 residues. CDR1 and CDR2 (germline): MNHEY, SVGAGI. The germline V and J ends were trimmed by 4 bases and 3 bases, with 9 bases remaining between them. The CDR3 spells CASSSPGDYGYTF. The CDR3 DNA follows: TGTGCCAGCAGTTCCCCCGGGGACTATGGCTACACCTTC.

The gene calls are TRBV7-9 and TRBJ2-3, with D unclear. Germline V lookup: CDR1 SEHNR, CDR2 FQNEAQ (reference sequence). The CDR3 is 11 amino acids. V lost 4 bases to trimming and J lost 2 bases, with 1 base between them. This chain's CDR3 is CASSSTDTQYF. CDR3 DNA sequence: TGTGCCAGCAGCTCCACAGATACGCAGTATTTT. Full variable domain (remainder filled in from reference TRBV7-9 and TRBJ2-3): DTGVSQNPRHKITKRGQNVTFRCDPISEHNRLYWYRQTLGQGPEFLTYFQNEAQLEKSRLLSDRFSAERPKGSFSTLEIQRTEQGDSAMYLCASSSTDTQYFGPGTRLTVL.

The table lists this clone with a few counts. The chain is built from TRBV7-2 and TRBJ2-4; D gene unclear. Trimming removed 5 bases at V and 7 bases at J, with 9 bases between. CDR1 is SGHTA, CDR2 FQGNSA, per germline. The CDR3 runs 12 residues. The CDR3 is CASSRATNIQYF. The CDR3 DNA sequence: TGTGCCAGCAGCCGGGCGACGAACATTCAGTACTTC.

The chain recombines TRBV28 with TRBJ1-5; TRBD1 aligns across 12 bases. Germline lookup yields CDR1 MDHEN and CDR2 SYDVKM. With V trimmed by 4 bases and J by 2 bases, 3 bases remained unmatched. The CDR3 has 16 residues. CDR3 in amino acids: CASSWDRGLGNQPQHF. The CDR3 DNA reads as TGTGCCAGCAGTTGGGACAGGGGGCTAGGCAATCAGCCCCAGCATTTT.

This clone qualifies as medium-sized (0.01 to 0.1%). The chain recombines TRBV30 with TRBJ1-2; the D gene is possibly TRBD1 (5 bases). The V gene's germline CDR1 is GTSNPN and CDR2 SVGIG (reference sequence). The ends were cut back, 3 bases at V and 0 bases at J, with 20 bases in the middle. The CDR3 has 17 amino acids. CDR3 DNA sequence: TGTGCCTGGAGGCCCGAGTGGGGGAAGGGGACTAACTATGGCTACACCTTC. Amino acid sequence: CAWRPEWGKGTNYGYTF. The whole variable domain, filled in from reference TRBV30 and TRBJ1-2, reads SQTIHQWPATLVQPVGSPLSLECTVEGTSNPNLYWYRQAAGRGLQLLFYSVGIGQISSEVPQNLSASRPQDRQFILSSKKLLLSDSGFYLCAWRPEWGKGTNYGYTFGSGTRLTVV.

This clone was found many times. The chain recombines TRBV19 with TRBJ1-3; 7 bases fit TRBD1. Germline V lookup: CDR1 LNHDA, CDR2 SQIVND (reference sequence). The CDR3 has 13 amino acids. Losses at the gene ends were 9 bases for V and 4 bases for J; bases not matched to a gene: 6. CDR3 sequence: CASNRGEGNTIYF. The CDR3 DNA follows: TGTGCCAGCAACAGGGGAGAAGGAAACACCATATATTTT. Looking up the rest from reference TRBV19 and TRBJ1-3 gives the full variable domain: DGGITQSPKYLFRKEGQNVTLSCEQNLNHDAMYWYRQDPGQGLRLIYYSQIVNDFQKGDIAEGYSVSREKKESFPLTVTSAQKNPTAFYLCASNRGEGNTIYFGEGSWLTVV.

This chain links TRBV10-3 with TRBJ2-5, with D perhaps matching TRBD2 (5 bases). Per germline, CDR1 ENHRY and CDR2 SYGVKD. V lost 8 bases and J lost 3, with 13 bases in between. The CDR3 has 13 residues. Here the CDR3 DNA reads TGTGCCATCGCTTGGGCCGGGGAAGAGACCCAGTACTTC. This sequence encodes CAIAWAGEETQYF.

Note on this clone: One end of the junction fails to match germline, which may point to a read error. This chain connects TRBV6-1 to TRBJ2-7; tentative D call: TRBD2 (7 bases). The germline CDR1 and CDR2 sequences are MNHNS and SASEGT. CDR3 size: 11 residues. The CDR3 protein is CASSSLGGPGF. The DNA of the CDR3 is TGTGCCAGCAGCTCTCTGGGGGGGCCCGGCTTC.

The chain combines TRBV27 with TRBJ2-5; no definite D call. The CDR3 has 11 amino acids. The V and J ends lost 4 bases and 0 bases respectively, with 0 bases between them. Germline-derived CDR1 and CDR2 are MNHEY and SMNVEV (reference sequence). Here the CDR3 reads CASSYQETQYF. CDR3 coding DNA: TGTGCCAGCAGTTACCAAGAGACCCAGTACTTC.

The J gene is TRBJ2-5, the V gene TRBV5-8; 8 bases agree with TRBD2. V shed 6 bases and J 5 bases; nucleotides not matched to a gene: 12. Germline CDR1 and CDR2: SGHTS and YDEGEE. The CDR3 length is 15 residues. The CDR3 spells CASTFGLALPETQYF. CDR3 bases: TGTGCCAGCACCTTCGGACTAGCACTCCCCGAGACCCAGTACTTC.

There are a few counts of this clone. The V call is TRBV9, the J call TRBJ2-7; D gene uncertain. V was shortened by 0 bases and J by 5 bases, with 9 bases between the two germline ends. The length of the CDR3 is 13 residues. Germline V CDR1 and CDR2: SGDLS, YYNGEE. The CDR3 here is CASSVGQQHEQYF. As DNA, the CDR3 is TGTGCCAGCAGCGTAGGACAACAGCACGAGCAGTACTTC.

For this clone: This sequence is one base from a far larger clone and is likely a read error. Different DNA sequences within this sample yield the same CDR3. The V gene is TRBV5-1, the J gene TRBJ2-7; 10 bases line up with TRBD2. Germline V gives CDR1 SGHRS, CDR2 YFSETQ. V dropped 4 bases and J dropped 5; count of bases not matched to a gene: 6. CDR3 length: 14 residues. DNA for the CDR3: TGCGCCAGCAGCGGTAGCGGGGGGCCCCACGAGCAGTACTTC. Translation: CASSGSGGPHEQYF.

This clone was seen only once. The rearrangement uses TRBV29-1 and TRBJ2-7; 16 bases are a match to TRBD2. The V segment lost 6 bases and the J segment 5 bases; nucleotides outside the gene matches: 13. The CDR3 runs 17 residues. Germline V lookup: CDR1 SQVTM, CDR2 ANQGSEA. Written as DNA, the CDR3 is TGCAGCGTCGCCGGGACTAGCGGGGGGGCAGGTTTCGACGAGCAGTACTTC. The encoded protein is CSVAGTSGGAGFDEQYF.

The V and J genes are TRBV29-1 and TRBJ1-3; D uncertain. Germline assignment: CDR1 SQVTM and CDR2 ANQGSEA. The ends were cut back, 4 bases at V and 1 base at J, with 8 bases in the middle. The CDR3 totals 13 residues. Here the CDR3 DNA reads TGCAGCGTTGGAGGGCCTTCTGGAAACACCATATATTTT. Protein product: CSVGGPSGNTIYF.